A single TCR beta chain is shown here with its context. The sample belongs to a study of blood T cell repertoires in COVID-19. Study as a whole: Spain, Italy and the United States supplied samples that represented acute and convalescent COVID-19. PBMCs, B-cell-depleted T cells, or T cells were the source of the cDNA or gDNA that made up the material.

Trimming removed 9 bases from V and 6 bases from J, with 9 bases in between. Germline values: CDR1 SEHNR, CDR2 FQNEAQ (reference sequence). The CDR3 has 11 amino acids. This table comes from immunoSEQ multiplex PCR, and its TCRdb copy is limited to in-frame clones, with some not included. The table has fewer than 200,000 clones, around 90% seen once. V gene TRBV7-9 combines with J gene TRBJ2-1, with TRBD2 as a possible D gene (6 bases). Sequenced: peripheral blood. The sequence derives from a man aged 55 to 69 with active or convalescent COVID-19. This CDR3 is CASRGVNEQFF. The CDR3 region has the DNA TGTGCCAGTCGCGGGGTCAATGAGCAGTTCTTC.